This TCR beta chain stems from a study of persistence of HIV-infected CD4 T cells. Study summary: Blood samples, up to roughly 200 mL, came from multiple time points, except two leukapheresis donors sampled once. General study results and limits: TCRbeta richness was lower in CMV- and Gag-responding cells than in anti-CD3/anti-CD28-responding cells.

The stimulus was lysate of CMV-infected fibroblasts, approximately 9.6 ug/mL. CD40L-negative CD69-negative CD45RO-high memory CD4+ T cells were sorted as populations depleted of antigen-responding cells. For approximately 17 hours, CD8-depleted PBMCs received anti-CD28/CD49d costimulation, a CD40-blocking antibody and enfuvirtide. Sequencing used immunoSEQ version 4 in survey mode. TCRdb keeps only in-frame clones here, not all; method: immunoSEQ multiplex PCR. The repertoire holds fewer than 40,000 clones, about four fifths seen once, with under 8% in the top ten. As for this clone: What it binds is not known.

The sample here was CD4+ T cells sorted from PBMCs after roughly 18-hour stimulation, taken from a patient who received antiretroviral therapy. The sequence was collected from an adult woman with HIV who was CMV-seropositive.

CDR3 in amino acids: CASRTGTSGLGHNEQFF. CDR3 bases: TGTGCCAGCAGAACCGGGACTAGCGGCCTGGGACACAATGAGCAGTTCTTC. The chain links TRBV2 to TRBJ2-1; 11 positions agree with TRBD2. The V and J ends lost 6 bases and 5 bases, in that order; junction bases with no gene match: 12. In germline, CDR1 is SNHLY, CDR2 FYNNEI. There are 17 residues in the CDR3.